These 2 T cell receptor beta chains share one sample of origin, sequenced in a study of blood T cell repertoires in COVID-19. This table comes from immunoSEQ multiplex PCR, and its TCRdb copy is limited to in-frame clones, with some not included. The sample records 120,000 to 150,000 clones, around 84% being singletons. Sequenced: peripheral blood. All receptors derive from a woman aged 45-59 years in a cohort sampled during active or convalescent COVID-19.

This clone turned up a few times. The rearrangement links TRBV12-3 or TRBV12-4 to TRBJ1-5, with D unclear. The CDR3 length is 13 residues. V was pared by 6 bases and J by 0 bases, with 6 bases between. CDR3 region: CASSLSSNQPQHF. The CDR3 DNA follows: TGTGCCAGCAGCCTCAGTAGCAATCAGCCCCAGCATTTT.

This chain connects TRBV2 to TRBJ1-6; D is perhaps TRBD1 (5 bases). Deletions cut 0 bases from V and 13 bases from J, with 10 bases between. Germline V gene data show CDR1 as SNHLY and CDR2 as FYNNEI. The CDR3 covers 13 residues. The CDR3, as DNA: TGTGCCAGCAGTGAAGCCCCAGGGTCCCCCCTCCACTTT. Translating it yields CASSEAPGSPLHF.